A single sample is the source of the 30 T cell receptor beta chains below, sequenced in a study of T-cell memory formation after mild COVID-19. TCRdb called the 5' RACE reads again in MiXCR, with one record for every CDR3 protein. The sample yields about 350,000 distinct CDR3 sequences, around 15% seen once. The sequencing input was PBMCs or a T cell subset sorted from them (not recorded which). The receptor set was obtained from a man aged 18-30 years who had mild COVID-19 (a few samples of this study predate the infection). Cell type and time point are not known.

There are a few counts of this clonotype. The chain recombines TRBV12-3 or TRBV12-4 with TRBJ2-7, with a weak D call TRBD1 (6 bases). V was pared by 3 bases and J by 0 bases, with 9 bases between. The CDR3 has 14 amino acids. CDR3 sequence: CASSFDRTSYEQYF. Written as DNA, the CDR3 is TGTGCCAGCAGTTTCGACAGGACCTCCTACGAGCAGTACTTC.

This clonotype was counted between two and nine times. The chain couples TRBV10-3 to TRBJ2-1, with no clear D. Trimming stripped 0 bases from V and 0 bases from J, with 9 bases between. Germline CDR1 is ENHRY and CDR2 is SYGVKD. CDR3 size: 16 residues. DNA of the CDR3: TGTGCCATCAGTGAGTCGTTCTCCAGCTCCTACAATGAGCAGTTCTTC. This gives the protein CAISESFSSSYNEQFF.

This clonotype was found a few times. The chain carries TRBV3-1 and TRBJ2-2, with 14 positions matching TRBD2. The CDR3 covers 16 residues. In germline, CDR1 is LGHDT, CDR2 YNNKEL (reference sequence). V dropped 4 bases and J dropped 4; count of bases not matched to a gene: 2. The CDR3 nucleotides read TGTGCCAGCAGCCGACTAGCGGGGGGGCCCACCGGGGAGCTGTTTTTT. This gives the protein CASSRLAGGPTGELFF.

The sample holds a few counts of this clonotype. V is TRBV4-1 and J is TRBJ2-3, with a tentative D call TRBD2 (7 bases). V shed 6 bases and J shed 8 bases, with 24 bases lying between them. The germline CDR1 and CDR2 sequences are MGHRA and YSYEKL. The CDR3 is made up of 16 amino acids. The CDR3 DNA reads as TGCGCCAGCAGTCAGCGGTACAGCGGGGAAGGGGGTACGCAGTATTTT. It encodes CASSQRYSGEGGTQYF.

This clonotype was counted ten times or more. The chain couples TRBV6-2 or TRBV6-3 to TRBJ2-7; D gene unclear. This CDR3 is built from 12 residues. Trimming shortened V by 6 bases and J by 7 bases, and 13 bases separated the two germline ends. The germline V gene has CDR1 MNHEY and CDR2 SVGEGT. CDR3 DNA: TGTGCCAGCAGCCGTAGACTCGGGGAGCAGTACGTC. It encodes CASSRRLGEQYV.

This chain uses TRBV20-1 with TRBJ1-4, with TRBD1 identical over 9 bases. The CDR3 runs 13 residues. V lost 0 bases and J lost 16; bases outside the gene matches: 9. Looked up from germline, CDR1 is DFQATT and CDR2 is SNEGSKA (reference sequence). The CDR3 sequence is CSARDTRTGVGFF. In DNA form, the CDR3 reads TGCAGTGCTAGAGATACGAGGACAGGGGTCGGGTTTTTT.

This clonotype came up a few times. The gene calls are TRBV20-1 and TRBJ2-5; D unresolved. V was shortened by 6 bases and J by 2 bases, with 13 bases between the two germline ends. Germline-derived CDR1 and CDR2 are DFQATT and SNEGSKA (reference sequence). The CDR3 has 13 residues. CDR3 amino acids: CSARDAEQETQYF. CDR3 nucleotides: TGCAGTGCCCGAGACGCAGAACAAGAGACCCAGTACTTC.

In this sample, this clonotype turned up a few times. The chain links TRBV20-1 to TRBJ1-1; D gene uncertain. Between the trimmed V and J ends, which lost 7 bases and 7 bases, there was a span of 4 bases. The V gene's germline CDR1 is DFQATT and CDR2 SNEGSKA (reference sequence). This CDR3 has 8 amino acids. CDR3 DNA sequence: TGCAGTGGGGGTGAAGCTTTCTTT. This sequence encodes CSGGEAFF.

This clonotype was seen only a few times. CDR3 DNA sequence: TGCAGCGTCCCCGTGGGGCCTCTCTCGCAGGGCTACACCTTC. Encoded protein: CSVPVGPLSQGYTF. The rearrangement uses TRBV29-1 and TRBJ1-2, with D perhaps TRBD1 (5 bases). CDR1 and CDR2 (germline): SQVTM, ANQGSEA. Trimming took 6 bases from V and 8 from J, leaving 22 bases between them. This CDR3 spans 14 amino acids. Together with reference TRBV29-1 and TRBJ1-2, the CDR3 gives the full variable domain: SAVISQKPSRDICQRGTSLTIQCQVDSQVTMMFWYRQQPGQSLTLIATANQGSEATYESGFVIDKFPISRPNLTFSTLTVSNMSPEDSSIYLCSVPVGPLSQGYTFGSGTRLTVV.

This chain uses TRBV20-1 with TRBJ2-5, with D perhaps matching TRBD1 or TRBD2 (5 bases each). CDR3 length: 15 amino acids. Trimming took off 3 bases at V and 5 bases at J, with 19 bases between the two ends. Germline-derived CDR1 and CDR2 are DFQATT and SNEGSKA (reference sequence). Here the CDR3 reads CSASKSTGPTETQYF. The CDR3 nucleotides read TGCAGTGCTAGTAAAAGTACGGGGCCGACGGAGACCCAGTACTTC.

Only a few counts were recorded for this clonotype. The V gene is TRBV29-1, the J gene TRBJ1-2, with 9 bases that match TRBD1. J lost 1 base, V lost 7 bases, and 4 bases had no gene match. Germline loops: CDR1 SQVTM, CDR2 ANQGSEA. The CDR3 length is 13 residues. The CDR3 spells CSAGQGINYGYTF. The CDR3 DNA sequence: TGCAGCGCCGGACAGGGGATTAACTATGGCTACACCTTC.

This clonotype was counted only a few times. The genes are TRBV12-3 or TRBV12-4 and TRBJ2-7, with a weak D call TRBD1 (6 bases). V was clipped by 4 bases and J by 2 bases, with 12 bases between them. The CDR3 covers 14 residues. The CDR3 protein is CASSSGQNPYEQYF. CDR3 DNA sequence: TGTGCCAGCAGTTCCGGACAGAACCCCTACGAGCAGTACTTC.

This clonotype was counted a single time. The V gene is TRBV11-2, the J gene TRBJ1-4, with TRBD1 matching over 7 bases. The CDR3 runs 11 residues. V trimming: 11 bases; J trimming: 11 bases; junction bases outside the gene matches: 8. Germline assignment: CDR1 SGHAT and CDR2 FQNNGV. This chain's CDR3 is CAVTSGGKLFF. The CDR3 region has the DNA TGTGCCGTCACTTCAGGGGGGAAACTGTTTTTT.

This clonotype was seen ten or more times. The V gene is TRBV4-3, the J gene TRBJ2-1, with 8 bases identical to TRBD1. The CDR3 has 15 amino acids. The junction had 8 bases not matched to a gene; V was cut back by 4 bases and J by 6 bases. Germline V gives CDR1 LGHNA, CDR2 YSLEER. Here the CDR3 reads CASSPKTGVGNEQFF. The CDR3 region has the DNA TGCGCCAGCAGCCCAAAGACAGGGGTTGGCAATGAGCAGTTCTTC.

This clonotype was counted only a few times. This chain connects TRBV13 to TRBJ1-2, with D perhaps TRBD1 (5 bases). Trimming cost V 3 bases and J 8 bases, with 13 bases left between them. The CDR3 sequence is 13 residues long. Germline CDR1 is PRHDT and CDR2 is FYEKMQ (reference sequence). DNA for the CDR3: TGTGCCAGCAGCTTCCCGGGGGAAGCGGGCTACACCTTC. Its protein product is CASSFPGEAGYTF.

This clonotype turned up a few times. CDR3 loop: CASARRGGRMSTDTQYF. In nucleotides, the CDR3 is TGTGCCAGCGCCAGACGGGGGGGCCGCATGAGCACAGATACGCAGTATTTT. J is TRBJ2-3 and V is TRBV11-2; TRBD2 agrees at 8 bases. The CDR3 has 17 amino acids. Looked up from germline, CDR1 is SGHAT and CDR2 is FQNNGV. J was trimmed by 0 bases and V by 8 bases; bases with no gene match: 13.

This clonotype was counted many times. The chain couples TRBV12-3 or TRBV12-4 to TRBJ1-1; TRBD1 aligns across 10 bases. J gave up 3 bases and V 4 bases, and 5 bases lay outside the gene matches. The CDR3 sequence is 15 residues long. This chain's CDR3 is CASSWGTGADTEAFF. The DNA of the CDR3 is TGTGCCAGCAGTTGGGGGACAGGGGCGGACACTGAAGCTTTCTTT.

In its sample, this clonotype was seen a few times. V usage is TRBV12-3 or TRBV12-4 and J usage is TRBJ2-6; D is unresolved. The CDR3 extends over 11 amino acids. V was pared by 10 bases and J by 6 bases, with 7 bases between. CDR3 in amino acids: CATREANVLTF. The CDR3 bases are TGTGCCACCCGTGAGGCCAACGTCCTGACTTTC.

The rearrangement links TRBV7-2 to TRBJ2-7; 7 nucleotides align to TRBD2. This CDR3 comprises 11 residues. After removal of 8 bases from V and 7 bases from J, the junction contained 5 bases not matched to a gene. Germline CDR1 is SGHTA and CDR2 is FQGNSA. CDR3 nucleotide sequence: TGTGCCAGCCGCCGGGGGGAGGAGCAGTACTTC. Translation gives CASRRGEEQYF.

There are a few counts of this clonotype. V usage is TRBV18 and J usage is TRBJ1-2; D call uncertain. Deletions cut 3 bases from V and 4 bases from J, with 6 bases between. The CDR3 covers 12 residues. Germline V CDR1 and CDR2: KGHSH, LQKENI. The CDR3 loop reads CASSPRSYGYTF. The CDR3, as DNA: TGTGCCAGCTCACCTAGGTCCTATGGCTACACCTTC. Looking up the rest from reference TRBV18 and TRBJ1-2 gives the full variable domain: NAGVMQNPRHLVRRRGQEARLRCSPMKGHSHVYWYRQLPEEGLKFMVYLQKENIIDESGMPKERFSAEFPKEGPSILRIQQVVRGDSAAYFCASSPRSYGYTFGSGTRLTVV.

The chain couples TRBV15 to TRBJ1-1, with D possibly matching TRBD1 (6 bases). Germline V gives CDR1 LNHNV, CDR2 YYDKDF (reference sequence). Trimming removed 2 bases from V and 4 bases from J, with 17 bases in between. The CDR3 runs 16 residues. As DNA, the CDR3 is TGTGCCACCAGCAGAACCTCGGGGGGCGGGGGCACTGAAGCTTTCTTT. This codes for CATSRTSGGGGTEAFF. Together with reference TRBV15 and TRBJ1-1, the CDR3 gives the full variable domain: DAMVIQNPRYQVTQFGKPVTLSCSQTLNHNVMYWYQQKSSQAPKLLFHYYDKDFNNEADTPDNFQSRRPNTSFCFLDIRSPGLGDTAMYLCATSRTSGGGGTEAFFGQGTRLTVV.

This clonotype was recorded a few times. This chain links TRBV18 with TRBJ2-1; D remains ambiguous. CDR1 and CDR2 (germline): KGHSH, LQKENI. CDR3 length equals 12 residues. Trimming removed 5 bases at V and 7 bases at J, with 9 bases between. The CDR3 coding sequence is TGTGCCAGCTCATCATACGGGAATGAGCAGTTCTTC. Translation gives CASSSYGNEQFF.

This clonotype was picked up a small number of times. The rearrangement links TRBV4-1 to TRBJ2-5; the D is unclear. CDR1 MGHRA and CDR2 YSYEKL come from the germline V gene. The CDR3 is 14 residues long. V lost 4 bases and J 5 bases, leaving 14 bases between the germline ends. The CDR3 bases are TGCGCCAGCAGCCCCCCCCTCGATCGGGAGACCCAGTACTTC. This encodes CASSPPLDRETQYF.

DNA for the CDR3: TGTGCCAGCAGCTTTAGGTATGGGACAGAGAACACTGAAGCTTTCTTT. Translated, it gives CASSFRYGTENTEAFF. The V call is TRBV7-2, the J call TRBJ1-1, with 7 bases that match TRBD1. Germline CDR1 and CDR2: SGHTA and FQGNSA. The CDR3 extends over 16 amino acids. J was trimmed by 1 base and V by 3 bases; bases with no gene match: 8. The whole variable domain, remainder taken from reference TRBV7-2 and TRBJ1-1, is GAGVSQSPSNKVTEKGKDVELRCDPISGHTALYWYRQSLGQGLEFLIYFQGNSAPDKSGLPSDRFSAERTGGSVSTLTIQRTQQEDSAVYLCASSFRYGTENTEAFFGQGTRLTVV.

The table lists this clonotype with many counts. The gene calls are TRBV12-3 or TRBV12-4 and TRBJ2-3; 8 bases line up with TRBD2. Germline trimming cut 6 bases from V and 6 bases from J; bases unmatched to any gene: 11. CDR3 length: 15 amino acids. The CDR3 region has the DNA TGTGCCAGCAGCCGTCGGACGGGGGGGCTGGATACGCAGTATTTT. Its translation is CASSRRTGGLDTQYF.

The V and J genes are TRBV4-2 and TRBJ2-3; unclear D gene. The CDR3 spans 17 residues. In germline, CDR1 is LGHNA, CDR2 YNFKEQ. Trimming removed 1 base at V and 2 bases at J, with 16 bases between. This CDR3 is CASSQAPSAGSTDTQYF. The CDR3 DNA reads as TGTGCCAGCAGCCAAGCCCCGTCGGCAGGATCCACAGATACGCAGTATTTT.

This clonotype was seen at least ten times. The V gene is TRBV6-6, the J gene TRBJ2-3, with TRBD2 matching 13 bases. The CDR3 is 18 residues long. The V gene's germline CDR1 is MNHNY and CDR2 SVGAGI (reference sequence). Unmatched junction bases numbered 18, after V lost 8 bases and J lost 7 bases. CDR3 amino acids: CASRKLAGGPGSLHTQYF. The CDR3 DNA sequence: TGTGCCAGCCGTAAACTAGCGGGGGGGCCAGGTTCTCTTCATACGCAGTATTTT.

This rearrangement joins TRBV4-2 to TRBJ2-7; D is tentatively TRBD1 or TRBD2 (5 bases each). Between the trimmed V and J ends, which lost 2 bases and 3 bases, there was a span of 14 bases. The CDR3 has 15 amino acids. In germline, CDR1 is LGHNA, CDR2 YNFKEQ. CDR3 DNA sequence: TGTGCCAGCAGCCAAACGGGAACAGGACGCTACGAGCAGTACTTC. Amino acids: CASSQTGTGRYEQYF.

The rearrangement joins TRBV7-3 to TRBJ1-6; 11 bases fit TRBD1. Germline-derived CDR1 and CDR2 are SGHTA and FQGTGA. CDR3 length equals 17 residues. Unmatched junction bases numbered 9, after V lost 5 bases and J lost 6 bases. The CDR3 DNA reads as TGTGCCAGCAGCCGTGGGCCCGGGACAGGGGGTAATTCACCCCTCCACTTT. Translated, it gives CASSRGPGTGGNSPLHF.

This clonotype was recorded many times. The gene calls are TRBV29-1 and TRBJ2-5; D ambiguous. The CDR3 is 8 residues long. The germline V gene encodes CDR1 SQVTM and CDR2 ANQGSEA. The CDR3 DNA sequence: TGCAGTCTGAGGACCCAGTACTTC. Residues: CSLRTQYF.